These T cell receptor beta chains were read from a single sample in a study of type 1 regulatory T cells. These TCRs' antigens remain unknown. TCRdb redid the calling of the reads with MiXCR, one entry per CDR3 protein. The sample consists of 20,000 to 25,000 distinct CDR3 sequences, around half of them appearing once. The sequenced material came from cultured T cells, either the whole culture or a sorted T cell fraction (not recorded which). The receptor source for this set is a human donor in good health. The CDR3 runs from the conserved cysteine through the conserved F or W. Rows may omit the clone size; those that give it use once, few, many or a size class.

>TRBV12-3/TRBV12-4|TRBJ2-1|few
CASSSAGLLAGSNEQFF
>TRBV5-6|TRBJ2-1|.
CASSRTQGAYNEQFF
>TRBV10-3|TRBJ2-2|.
CAISGQGYTGELFF
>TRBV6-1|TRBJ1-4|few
CASSRQAHATNEKLFF
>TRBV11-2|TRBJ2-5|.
CASSLGRTGVVETQYF
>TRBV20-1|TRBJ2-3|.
CSAFSGPTDTQYF
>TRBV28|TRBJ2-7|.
CASSTPGGVYEQYF
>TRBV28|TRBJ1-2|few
CASSFPYGYTF
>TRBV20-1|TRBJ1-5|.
CSALPGQGVQPQHF
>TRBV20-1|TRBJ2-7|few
CSASEVWKRTGYEQYF
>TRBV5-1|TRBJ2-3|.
CASSASSTDTQYF
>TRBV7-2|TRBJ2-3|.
CASSRRGSDTQYF
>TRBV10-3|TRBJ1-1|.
CAISDRITRTEAFF
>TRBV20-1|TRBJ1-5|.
CSARDRRRYSNQPQHF
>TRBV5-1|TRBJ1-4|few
CASSLAGQGATNEKLFF
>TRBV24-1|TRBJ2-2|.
CATSGDSGTYTGELFF
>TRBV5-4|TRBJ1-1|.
CASSFVLGGTGNTEAFF
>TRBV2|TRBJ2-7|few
CATRRTDKAYEQYF
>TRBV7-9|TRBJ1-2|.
CASSLLLEGYTF
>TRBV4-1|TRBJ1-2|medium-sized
CASSYRTDSYGYTF
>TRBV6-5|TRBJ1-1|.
CASSYRVPPEAFF
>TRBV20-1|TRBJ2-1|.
CSARDIRQSSYNEQFF
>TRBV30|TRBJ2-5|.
CAWSVAIWGSQYF
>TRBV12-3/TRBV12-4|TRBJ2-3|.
CASSLSARDPRSTQYF
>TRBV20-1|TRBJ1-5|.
CSANQVNSNQPQHF
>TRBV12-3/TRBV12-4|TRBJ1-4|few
CASSLMGAPKLFF